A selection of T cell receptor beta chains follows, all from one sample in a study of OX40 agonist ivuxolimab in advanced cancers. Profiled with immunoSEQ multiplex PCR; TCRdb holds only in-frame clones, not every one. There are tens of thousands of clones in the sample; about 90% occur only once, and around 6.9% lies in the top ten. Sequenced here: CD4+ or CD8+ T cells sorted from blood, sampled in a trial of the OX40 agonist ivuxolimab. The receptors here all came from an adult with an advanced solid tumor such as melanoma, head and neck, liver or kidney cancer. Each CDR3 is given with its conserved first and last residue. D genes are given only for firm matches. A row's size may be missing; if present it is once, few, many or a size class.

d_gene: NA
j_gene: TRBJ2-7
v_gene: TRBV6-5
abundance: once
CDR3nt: TGTGCCAGCAGAGGGGGAGCAGGGACCTACGAGCAGTACTTC
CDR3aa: CASRGGAGTYEQYF

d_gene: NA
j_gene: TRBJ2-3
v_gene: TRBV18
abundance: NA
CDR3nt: TGTGCCAGCTCATCCCTTTGGGGGCGGAACACAGATACGCAGTATTTT
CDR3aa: CASSSLWGRNTDTQYF

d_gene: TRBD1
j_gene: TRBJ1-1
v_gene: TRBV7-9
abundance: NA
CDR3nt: TGTGCCAGCAGCTCGAGGACAGGTAACACTGAAGCTTTCTTT
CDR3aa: CASSSRTGNTEAFF

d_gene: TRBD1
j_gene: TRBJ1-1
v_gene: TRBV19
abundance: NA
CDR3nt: TGTGCCAGTAGTATTATGACAGGGGGGCACACTGAAGCTTTCTTT
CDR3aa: CASSIMTGGHTEAFF

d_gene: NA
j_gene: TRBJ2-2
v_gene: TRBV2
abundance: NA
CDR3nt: TGTGCCAGCAAGGTTGGGGGAGAGTACACCGGGGAGCTGTTTTTT
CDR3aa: CASKVGGEYTGELFF

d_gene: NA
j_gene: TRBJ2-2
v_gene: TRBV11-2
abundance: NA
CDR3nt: TGTGCCAGCAGCTTAGCCGGGAGGAACACCGGGGAGCTGTTTTTT
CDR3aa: CASSLAGRNTGELFF

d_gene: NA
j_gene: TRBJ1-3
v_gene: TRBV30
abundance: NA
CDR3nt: TGTGCCTGGAGCCACAGTGGGGGCACCAGAAACACCATATATTTT
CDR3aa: CAWSHSGGTRNTIYF

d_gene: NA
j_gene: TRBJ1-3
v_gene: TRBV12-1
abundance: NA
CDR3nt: TGTGCCAGCAGCGGCGAGTGGGCCCACTCTGGAAACACCATATATTTT
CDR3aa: CASSGEWAHSGNTIYF

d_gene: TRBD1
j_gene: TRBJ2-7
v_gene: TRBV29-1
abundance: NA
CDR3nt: TGCAGCGTCGGGACAGGGGCGTCCTACGAGCAGTACTTC
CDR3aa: CSVGTGASYEQYF

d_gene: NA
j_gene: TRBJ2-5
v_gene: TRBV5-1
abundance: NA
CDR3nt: TGCGCCAGTCACCCGGGGACACTCCAAGAGACCCAGTACTTC
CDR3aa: CASHPGTLQETQYF

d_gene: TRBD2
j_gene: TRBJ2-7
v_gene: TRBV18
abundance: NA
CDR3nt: TGTGCCAGCTCACCAGGACTAGCGAACTCCTACGAGCAGTACTTC
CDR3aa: CASSPGLANSYEQYF

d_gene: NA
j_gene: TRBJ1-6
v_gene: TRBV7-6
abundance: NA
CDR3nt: TGTGCCAGCAGCTTAGGGTCGGACTATTCACCCCTCCACTTT
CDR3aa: CASSLGSDYSPLHF

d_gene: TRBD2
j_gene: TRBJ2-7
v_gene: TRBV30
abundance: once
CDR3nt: TGTGCCTGGACCCGACCGGGAGGGCCCTACGAGCAGTACTTC
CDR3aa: CAWTRPGGPYEQYF

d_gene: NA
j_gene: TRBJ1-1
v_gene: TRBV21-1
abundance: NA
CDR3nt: TGTGCCAGCAGCAAAGCGCTTCGGGGGTACACTGAAGCTTTCTTT
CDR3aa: CASSKALRGYTEAFF

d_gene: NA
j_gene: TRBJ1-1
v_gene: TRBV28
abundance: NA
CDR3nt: TGTGCCAGCAGTTTTCGGGGTAGCACTGAAGCTTTCTTT
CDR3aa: CASSFRGSTEAFF

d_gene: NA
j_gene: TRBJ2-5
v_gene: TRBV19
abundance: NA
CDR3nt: TGTGCCAGTAGTCGGTGGAGGGAGACCCAGTACTTC
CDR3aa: CASSRWRETQYF

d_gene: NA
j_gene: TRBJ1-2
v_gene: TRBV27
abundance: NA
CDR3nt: TGTGCCAGCAGTTTATCCACACTTACTCCCCTCTATGGCTACACCTTC
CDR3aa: CASSLSTLTPLYGYTF

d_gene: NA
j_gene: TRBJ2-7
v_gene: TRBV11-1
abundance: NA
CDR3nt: TGTGCCAGCAGCTTATTTAACTACGAGCAGTACTTC
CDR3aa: CASSLFNYEQYF

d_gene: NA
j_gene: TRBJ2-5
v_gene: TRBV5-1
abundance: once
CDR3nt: TGCGCCAGCAGCTTGTCAGGGCCCGAGACCCAGTACTTC
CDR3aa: CASSLSGPETQYF

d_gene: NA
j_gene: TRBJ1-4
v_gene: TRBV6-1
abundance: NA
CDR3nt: TGTGCCAGCAGTCCAGAACATGGGCATGAAAAACTGTTTTTT
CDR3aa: CASSPEHGHEKLFF

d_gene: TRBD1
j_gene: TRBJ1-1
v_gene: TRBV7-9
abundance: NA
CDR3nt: TGTGCCAGCAGCCAACGTGGACAGGGTAGCACTGAAGCTTTCTTT
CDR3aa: CASSQRGQGSTEAFF